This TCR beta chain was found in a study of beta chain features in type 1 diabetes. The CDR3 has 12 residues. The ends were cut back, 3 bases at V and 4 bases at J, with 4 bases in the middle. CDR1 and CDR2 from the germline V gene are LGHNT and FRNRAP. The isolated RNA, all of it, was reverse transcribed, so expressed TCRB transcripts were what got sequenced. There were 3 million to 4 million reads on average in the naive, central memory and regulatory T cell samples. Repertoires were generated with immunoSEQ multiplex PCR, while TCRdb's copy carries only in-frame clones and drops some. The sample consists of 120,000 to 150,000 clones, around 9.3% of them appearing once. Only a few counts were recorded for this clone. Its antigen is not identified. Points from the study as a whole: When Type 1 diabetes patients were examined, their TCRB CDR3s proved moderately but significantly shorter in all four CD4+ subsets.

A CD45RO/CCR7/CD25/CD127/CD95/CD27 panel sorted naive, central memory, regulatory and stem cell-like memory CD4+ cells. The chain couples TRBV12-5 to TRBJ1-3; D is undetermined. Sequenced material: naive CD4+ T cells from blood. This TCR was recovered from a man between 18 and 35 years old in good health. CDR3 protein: CASGFSGNTIYF. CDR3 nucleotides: TGTGCTAGTGGTTTTTCAGGAAACACCATATATTTT.